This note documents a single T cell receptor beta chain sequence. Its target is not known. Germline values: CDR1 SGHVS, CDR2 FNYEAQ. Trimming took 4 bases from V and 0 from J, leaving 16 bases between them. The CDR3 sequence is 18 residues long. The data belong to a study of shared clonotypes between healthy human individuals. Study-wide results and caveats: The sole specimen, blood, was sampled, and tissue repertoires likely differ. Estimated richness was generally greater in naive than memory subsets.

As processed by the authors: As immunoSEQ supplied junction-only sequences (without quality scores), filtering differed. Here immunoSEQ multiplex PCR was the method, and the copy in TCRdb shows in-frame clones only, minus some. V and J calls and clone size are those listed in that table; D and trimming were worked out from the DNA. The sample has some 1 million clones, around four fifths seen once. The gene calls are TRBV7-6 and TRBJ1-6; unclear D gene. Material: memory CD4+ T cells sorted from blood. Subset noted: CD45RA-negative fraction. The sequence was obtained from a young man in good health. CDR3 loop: CASSSTGMPSSYNSPLHF. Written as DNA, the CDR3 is TGTGCCAGCAGCTCAACCGGGATGCCCTCCTCCTATAATTCACCCCTCCACTTT.